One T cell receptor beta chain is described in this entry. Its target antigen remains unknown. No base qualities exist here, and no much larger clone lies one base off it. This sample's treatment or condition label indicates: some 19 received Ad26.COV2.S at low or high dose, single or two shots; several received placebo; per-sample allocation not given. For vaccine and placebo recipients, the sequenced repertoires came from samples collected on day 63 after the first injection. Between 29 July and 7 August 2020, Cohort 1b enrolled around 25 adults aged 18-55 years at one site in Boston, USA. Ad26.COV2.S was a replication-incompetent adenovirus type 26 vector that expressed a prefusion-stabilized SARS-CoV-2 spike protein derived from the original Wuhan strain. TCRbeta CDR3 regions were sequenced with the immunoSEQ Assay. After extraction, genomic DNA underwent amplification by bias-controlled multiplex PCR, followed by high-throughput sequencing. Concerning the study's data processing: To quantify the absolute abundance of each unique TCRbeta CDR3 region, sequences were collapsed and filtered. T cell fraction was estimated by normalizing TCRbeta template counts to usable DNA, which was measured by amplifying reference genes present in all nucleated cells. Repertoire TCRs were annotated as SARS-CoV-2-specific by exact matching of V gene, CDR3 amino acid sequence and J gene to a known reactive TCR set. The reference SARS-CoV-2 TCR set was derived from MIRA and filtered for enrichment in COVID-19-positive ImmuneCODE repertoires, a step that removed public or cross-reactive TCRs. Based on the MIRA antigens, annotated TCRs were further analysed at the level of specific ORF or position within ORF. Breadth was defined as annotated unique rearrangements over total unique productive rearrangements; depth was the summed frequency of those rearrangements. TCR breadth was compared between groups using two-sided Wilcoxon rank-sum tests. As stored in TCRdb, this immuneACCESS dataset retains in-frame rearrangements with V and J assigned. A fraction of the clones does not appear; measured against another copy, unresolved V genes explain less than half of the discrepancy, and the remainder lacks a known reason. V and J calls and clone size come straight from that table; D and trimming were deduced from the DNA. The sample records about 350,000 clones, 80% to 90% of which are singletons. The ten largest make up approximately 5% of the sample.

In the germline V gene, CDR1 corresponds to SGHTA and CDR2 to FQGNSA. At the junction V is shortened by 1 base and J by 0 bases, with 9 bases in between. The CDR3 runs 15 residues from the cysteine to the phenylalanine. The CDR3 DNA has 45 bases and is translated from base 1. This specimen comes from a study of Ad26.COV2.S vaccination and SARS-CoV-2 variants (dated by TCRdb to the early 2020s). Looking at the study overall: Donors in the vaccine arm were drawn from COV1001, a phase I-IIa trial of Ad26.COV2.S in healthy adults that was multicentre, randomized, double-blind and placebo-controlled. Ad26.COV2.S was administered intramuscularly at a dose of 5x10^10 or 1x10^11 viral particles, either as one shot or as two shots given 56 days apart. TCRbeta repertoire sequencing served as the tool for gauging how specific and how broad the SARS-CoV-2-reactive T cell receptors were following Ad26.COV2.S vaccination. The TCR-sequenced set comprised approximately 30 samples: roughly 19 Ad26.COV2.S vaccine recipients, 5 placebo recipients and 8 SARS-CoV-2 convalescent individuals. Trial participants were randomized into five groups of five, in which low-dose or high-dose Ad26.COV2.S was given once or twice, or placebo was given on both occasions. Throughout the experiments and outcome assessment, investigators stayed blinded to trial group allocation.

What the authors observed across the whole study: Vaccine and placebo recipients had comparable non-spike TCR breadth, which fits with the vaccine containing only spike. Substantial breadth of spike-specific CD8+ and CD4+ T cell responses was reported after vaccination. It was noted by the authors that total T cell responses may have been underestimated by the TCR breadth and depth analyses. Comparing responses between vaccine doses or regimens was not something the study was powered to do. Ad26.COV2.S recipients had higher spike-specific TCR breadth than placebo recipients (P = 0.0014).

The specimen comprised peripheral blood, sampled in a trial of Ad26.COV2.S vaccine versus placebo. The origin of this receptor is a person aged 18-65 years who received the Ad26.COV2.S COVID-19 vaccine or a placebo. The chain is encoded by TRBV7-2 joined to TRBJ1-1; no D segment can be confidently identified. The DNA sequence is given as TGTGCCAGCAGCTTAGACGCAGACTTGAACACTGAAGCTTTCTTT. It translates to CASSLDADLNTEAFF.